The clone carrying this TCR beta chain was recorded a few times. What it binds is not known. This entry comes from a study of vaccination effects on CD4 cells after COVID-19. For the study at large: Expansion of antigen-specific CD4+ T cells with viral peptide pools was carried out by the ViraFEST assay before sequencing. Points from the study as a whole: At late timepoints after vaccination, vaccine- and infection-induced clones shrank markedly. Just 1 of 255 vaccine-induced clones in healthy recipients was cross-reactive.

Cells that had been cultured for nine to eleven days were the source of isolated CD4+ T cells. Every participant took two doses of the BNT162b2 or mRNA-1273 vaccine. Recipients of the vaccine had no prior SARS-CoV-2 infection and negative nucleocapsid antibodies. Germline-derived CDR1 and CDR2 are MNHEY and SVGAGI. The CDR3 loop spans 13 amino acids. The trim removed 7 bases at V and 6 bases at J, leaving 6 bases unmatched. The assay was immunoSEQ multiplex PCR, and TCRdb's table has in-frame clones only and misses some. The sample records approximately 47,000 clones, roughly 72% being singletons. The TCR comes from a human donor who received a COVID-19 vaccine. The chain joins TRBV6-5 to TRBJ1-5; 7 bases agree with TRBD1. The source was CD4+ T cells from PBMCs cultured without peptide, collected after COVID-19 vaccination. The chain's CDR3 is CASKGAGGQPQHF. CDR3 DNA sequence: TGTGCCAGCAAGGGGGCCGGGGGTCAGCCCCAGCATTTT.